The table lists the clone carrying this T cell receptor beta chain with a few counts. The antigen is unknown. The entire patient cohort was treatment-naive prior to thyroid surgery. This entry comes from a study of metastatic and nonmetastatic thyroid tumors. Study information: Samples came from malignant and benign thyroid patients, and repertoires were compared across blood and tumor or nodule tissue. Findings and limits, study-wide: It was reported that TCR beta diversity was significantly higher in malignant thyroid tumors than benign nodules, in blood and tumor.

Source study methods: Clinicopathological groups of papillary thyroid cancer showed CDR3 differences that were used to build a distant-metastasis classifier. TCRdb reanalyzed the PCR reads via MiXCR. TCRdb's processing, not the authors' own work, is the source of the V and J calls. The sample comprises tens of thousands of clones, 4% of which are singletons, and around a tenth rests with the top ten. The CDR3 consists of 16 residues. V was pared by 0 bases and J by 2 bases, with 5 bases of the junction left unmatched. Germline CDR1 reads SGHNT; CDR2 reads YYREEE (reference sequence). The specimen sequenced was blood. This chain uses TRBV5-4 with TRBJ1-2; 9 positions match TRBD1. The sequence derives from a female donor with papillary thyroid cancer or a benign thyroid nodule (not recorded which). Some clones in this sample may be carry-over from other donors' samples. In DNA, the CDR3 is TGTGCCAGCAGCTTGGGCCCCGGACAGGGGAACTATGGCTACACCTTC. Its protein product is CASSLGPGQGNYGYTF.